The 2 T cell receptor beta chains presented below share a single source sample, sequenced in a study of cytomegalovirus exposure and HLA in healthy donors. This table comes from immunoSEQ multiplex PCR, and its TCRdb copy is limited to in-frame clones, with some not included. The data show over 150,000 clones, over 85% seen once. Sequenced: PBMCs. Receptors originate from a woman aged 18-35 years in good health and CMV-seropositive.

The chain is built from TRBV28 and TRBJ2-7; 13 nucleotides match TRBD2. Unmatched junction bases numbered 6, after V lost 10 bases and J lost 3 bases. Germline values: CDR1 MDHEN, CDR2 SYDVKM. CDR3 length: 14 amino acids. The CDR3 reads CATGLAGVRYEQYF. The CDR3 DNA sequence: TGTGCCACCGGACTAGCGGGAGTCCGCTACGAGCAGTACTTC. The variable domain in full, completed from reference TRBV28 and TRBJ2-7, reads DVKVTQSSRYLVKRTGEKVFLECVQDMDHENMFWYRQDPGLGLRLIYFSYDVKMKEKGDIPEGYSVSREKKERFSLILESASTNQTSMYLCATGLAGVRYEQYFGPGTRLTVT.

This sequence joins TRBV7-9 and TRBJ2-7, with TRBD2 identical over 13 bases. There are 15 residues in the CDR3. Germline assignment: CDR1 SEHNR and CDR2 FQNEAQ (reference sequence). With 5 bases clipped from V and 2 bases from J, the junction kept 3 bases outside the gene matches. The CDR3 spells CASSRGLAGTYEQYF. The CDR3 nucleotides are TGTGCCAGCAGCAGGGGACTAGCGGGGACCTACGAGCAGTACTTC.